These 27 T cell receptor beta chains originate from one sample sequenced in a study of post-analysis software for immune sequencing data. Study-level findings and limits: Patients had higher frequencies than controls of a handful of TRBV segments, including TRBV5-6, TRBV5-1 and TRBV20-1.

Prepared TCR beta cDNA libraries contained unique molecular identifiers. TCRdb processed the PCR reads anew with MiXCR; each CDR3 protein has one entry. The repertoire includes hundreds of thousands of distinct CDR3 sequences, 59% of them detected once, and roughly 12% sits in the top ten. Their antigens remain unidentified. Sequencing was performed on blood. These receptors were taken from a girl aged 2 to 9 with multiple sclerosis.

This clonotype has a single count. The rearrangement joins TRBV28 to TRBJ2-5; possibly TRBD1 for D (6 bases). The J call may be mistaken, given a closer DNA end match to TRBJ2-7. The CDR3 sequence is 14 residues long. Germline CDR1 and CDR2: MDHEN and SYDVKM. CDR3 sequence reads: CASSSTDRRYEQYF. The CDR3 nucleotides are TGTGCCAGCAGTTCGACGGACAGAAGATACGAGCAGTACTTC.

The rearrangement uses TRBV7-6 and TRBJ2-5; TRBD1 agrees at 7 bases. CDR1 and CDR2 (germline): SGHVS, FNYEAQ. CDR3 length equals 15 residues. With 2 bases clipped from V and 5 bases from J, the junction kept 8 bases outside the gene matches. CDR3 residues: CASSLFLQGDETQYF. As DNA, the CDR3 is TGTGCCAGCAGCTTATTCCTGCAGGGGGACGAGACCCAGTACTTC.

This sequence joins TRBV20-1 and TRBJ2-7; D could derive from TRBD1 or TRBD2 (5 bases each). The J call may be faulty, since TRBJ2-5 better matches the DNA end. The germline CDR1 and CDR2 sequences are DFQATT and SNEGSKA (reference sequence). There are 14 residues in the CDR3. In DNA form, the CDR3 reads TGCAGTGCTACCGGGGCCCAGTTTAGGGAGACCCAGTACTTC. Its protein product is CSATGAQFRETQYF.

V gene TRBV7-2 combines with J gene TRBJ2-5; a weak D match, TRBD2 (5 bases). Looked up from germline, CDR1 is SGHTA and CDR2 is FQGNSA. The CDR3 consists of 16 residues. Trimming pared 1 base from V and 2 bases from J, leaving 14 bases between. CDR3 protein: CASSLGPGMGQETQYF. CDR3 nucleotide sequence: TGTGCCAGCAGCTTAGGGCCGGGGATGGGGCAAGAGACCCAGTACTTC.

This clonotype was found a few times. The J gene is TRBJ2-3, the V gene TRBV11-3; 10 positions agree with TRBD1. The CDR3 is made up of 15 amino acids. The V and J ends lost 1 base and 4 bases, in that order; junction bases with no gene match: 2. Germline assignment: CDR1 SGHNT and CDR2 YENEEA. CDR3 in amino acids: CASSLAGQGADTQYF. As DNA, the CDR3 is TGTGCCAGCAGCTTAGCTGGACAGGGGGCAGATACGCAGTATTTT.

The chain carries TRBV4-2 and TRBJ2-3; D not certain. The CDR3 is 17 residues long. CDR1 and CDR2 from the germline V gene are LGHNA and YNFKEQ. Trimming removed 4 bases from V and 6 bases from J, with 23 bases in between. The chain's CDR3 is CASSRTAGPSRPDTQYF. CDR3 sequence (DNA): TGTGCCAGCAGCCGCACTGCCGGGCCATCACGTCCGGATACGCAGTATTTT.

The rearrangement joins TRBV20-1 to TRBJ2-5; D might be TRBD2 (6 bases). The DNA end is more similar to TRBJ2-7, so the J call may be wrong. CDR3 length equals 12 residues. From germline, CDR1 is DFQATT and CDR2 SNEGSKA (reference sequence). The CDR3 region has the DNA TGCAGTGCCGAGGCGGGATCAGCCGAGCAGTACTTC. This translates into CSAEAGSAEQYF.

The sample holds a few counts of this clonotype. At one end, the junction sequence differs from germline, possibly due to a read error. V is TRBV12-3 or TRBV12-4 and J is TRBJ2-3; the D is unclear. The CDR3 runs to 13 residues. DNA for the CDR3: TGCGCCAGCAGCTTGGTCGGTAGGGATACGCAGTATTTT. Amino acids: CASSLVGRDTQYF.

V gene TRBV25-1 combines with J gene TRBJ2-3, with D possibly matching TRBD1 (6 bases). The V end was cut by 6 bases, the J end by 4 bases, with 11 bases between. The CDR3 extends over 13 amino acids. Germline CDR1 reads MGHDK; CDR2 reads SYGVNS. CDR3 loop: CASSDTGSDTQYF. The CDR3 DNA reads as TGTGCCAGCAGCGATACAGGGTCAGATACGCAGTATTTT.

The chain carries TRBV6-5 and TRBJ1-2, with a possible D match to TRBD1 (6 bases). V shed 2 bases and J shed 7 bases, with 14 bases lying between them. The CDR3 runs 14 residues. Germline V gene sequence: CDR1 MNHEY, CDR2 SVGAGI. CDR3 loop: CASSYGAGVSGYTF. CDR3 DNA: TGTGCCAGCAGTTACGGGGCAGGGGTCTCTGGCTACACCTTC.

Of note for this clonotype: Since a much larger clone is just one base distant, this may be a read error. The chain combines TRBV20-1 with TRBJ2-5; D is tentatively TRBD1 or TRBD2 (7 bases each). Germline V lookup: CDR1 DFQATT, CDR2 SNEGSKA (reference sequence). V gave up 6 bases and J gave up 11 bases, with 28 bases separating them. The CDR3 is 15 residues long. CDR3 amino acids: CSARRPGGAYNEQYF. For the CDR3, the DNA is TGCAGTGCCCGACGGCCAGGGGGGGCCTACAATGAGCAGTACTTC.

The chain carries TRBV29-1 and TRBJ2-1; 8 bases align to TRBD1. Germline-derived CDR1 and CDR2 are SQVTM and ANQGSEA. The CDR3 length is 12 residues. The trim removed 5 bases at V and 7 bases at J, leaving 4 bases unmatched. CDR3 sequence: CSVIQGVNEQFF. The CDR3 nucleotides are TGCAGCGTTATACAGGGGGTGAATGAGCAGTTCTTC.

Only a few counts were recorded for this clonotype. The CDR3, as DNA: TGTGCCAGCAGTGACACGACAGGGGACGACCACCTAAACATTCAGTACTTC. Amino acid sequence: CASSDTTGDDHLNIQYF. The chain combines TRBV28 with TRBJ2-4; 8 bases match TRBD1. V lost 5 bases and J lost 6; bases outside the gene matches: 15. The CDR3 sequence is 17 residues long. The germline CDR1 and CDR2 sequences are MDHEN and SYDVKM. Using reference TRBV28 and TRBJ2-4 for the parts outside the CDR3, the full variable domain is DVKVTQSSRYLVKRTGEKVFLECVQDMDHENMFWYRQDPGLGLRLIYFSYDVKMKEKGDIPEGYSVSREKKERFSLILESASTNQTSMYLCASSDTTGDDHLNIQYFGAGTRLSVL.

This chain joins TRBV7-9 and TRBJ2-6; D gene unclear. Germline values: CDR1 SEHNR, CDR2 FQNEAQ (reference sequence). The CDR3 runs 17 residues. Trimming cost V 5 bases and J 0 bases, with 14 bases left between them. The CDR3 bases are TGTGCCAGCAGCCCCGCTTTGGATAGCTCTGGGGCCAACGTCCTGACTTTC. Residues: CASSPALDSSGANVLTF.

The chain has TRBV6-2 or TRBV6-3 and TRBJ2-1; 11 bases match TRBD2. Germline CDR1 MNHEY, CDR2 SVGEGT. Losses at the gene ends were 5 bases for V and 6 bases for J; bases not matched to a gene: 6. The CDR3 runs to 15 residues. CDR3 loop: CASSLSSGGLNEQFF. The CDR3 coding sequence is TGTGCCAGCAGTCTCTCTAGCGGGGGGCTCAATGAGCAGTTCTTC.

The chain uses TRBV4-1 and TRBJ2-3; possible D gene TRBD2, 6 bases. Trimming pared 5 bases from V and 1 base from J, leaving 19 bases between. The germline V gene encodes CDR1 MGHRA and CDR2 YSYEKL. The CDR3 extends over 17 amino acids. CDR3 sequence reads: CASSSRVGGIRTDTQYF. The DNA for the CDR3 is TGCGCCAGCAGCTCCAGGGTCGGGGGAATACGCACAGATACGCAGTATTTT.

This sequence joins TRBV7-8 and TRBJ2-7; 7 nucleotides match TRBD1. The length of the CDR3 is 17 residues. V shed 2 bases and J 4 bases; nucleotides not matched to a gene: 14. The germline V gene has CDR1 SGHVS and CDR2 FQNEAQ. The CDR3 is CASSLTRLGQISYEQYF. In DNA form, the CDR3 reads TGTGCCAGCAGCTTAACCCGACTGGGACAGATCTCTTACGAGCAGTACTTC.

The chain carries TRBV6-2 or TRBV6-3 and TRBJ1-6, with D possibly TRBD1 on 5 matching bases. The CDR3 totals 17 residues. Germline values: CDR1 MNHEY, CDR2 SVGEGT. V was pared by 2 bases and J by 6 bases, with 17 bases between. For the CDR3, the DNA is TGTGCCAGCAGTTACGCCCTCTCGACAGCAATTAATTCACCCCTCCACTTT. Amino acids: CASSYALSTAINSPLHF.

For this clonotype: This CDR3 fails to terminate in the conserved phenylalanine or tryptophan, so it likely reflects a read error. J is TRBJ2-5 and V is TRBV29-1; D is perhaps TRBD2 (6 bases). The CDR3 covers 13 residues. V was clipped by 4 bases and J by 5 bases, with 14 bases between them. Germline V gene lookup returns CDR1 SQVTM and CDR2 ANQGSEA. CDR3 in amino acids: CSVVEGAGETQYC. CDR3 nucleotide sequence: TGCAGCGTTGTAGAAGGGGCGGGGGAGACCCAGTACTGC.

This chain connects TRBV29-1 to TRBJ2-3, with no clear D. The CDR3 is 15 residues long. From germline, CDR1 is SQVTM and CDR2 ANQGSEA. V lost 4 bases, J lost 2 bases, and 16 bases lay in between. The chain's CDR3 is CSVGPPGELTDTQYF. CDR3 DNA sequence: TGCAGCGTTGGCCCCCCGGGCGAGCTCACAGATACGCAGTATTTT.

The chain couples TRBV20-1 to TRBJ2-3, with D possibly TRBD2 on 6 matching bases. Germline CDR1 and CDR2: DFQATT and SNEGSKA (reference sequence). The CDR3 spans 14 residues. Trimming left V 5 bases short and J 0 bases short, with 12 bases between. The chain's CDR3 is CSAQASGSTDTQYF. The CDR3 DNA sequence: TGCAGTGCTCAGGCCAGCGGGAGCACAGATACGCAGTATTTT.

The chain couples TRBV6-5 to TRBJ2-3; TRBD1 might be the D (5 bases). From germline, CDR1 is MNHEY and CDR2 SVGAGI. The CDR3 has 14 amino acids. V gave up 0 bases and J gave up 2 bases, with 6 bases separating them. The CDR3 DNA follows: TGTGCCAGCAGTTACTCGGGGCACACAGATACGCAGTATTTT. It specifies CASSYSGHTDTQYF.

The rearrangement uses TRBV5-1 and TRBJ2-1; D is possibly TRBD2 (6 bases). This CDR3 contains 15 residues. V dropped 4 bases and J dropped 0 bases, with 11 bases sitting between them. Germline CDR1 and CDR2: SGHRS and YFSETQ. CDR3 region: CASSGGASSYNEQFF. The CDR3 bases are TGCGCCAGCAGCGGAGGGGCGAGCTCCTACAATGAGCAGTTCTTC.

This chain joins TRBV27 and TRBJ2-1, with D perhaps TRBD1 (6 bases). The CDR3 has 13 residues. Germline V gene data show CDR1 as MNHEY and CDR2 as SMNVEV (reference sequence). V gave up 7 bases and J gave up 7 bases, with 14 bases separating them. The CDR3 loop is CASTTGNWNEQFF. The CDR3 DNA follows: TGTGCCAGCACGACAGGAAATTGGAATGAGCAGTTCTTC.

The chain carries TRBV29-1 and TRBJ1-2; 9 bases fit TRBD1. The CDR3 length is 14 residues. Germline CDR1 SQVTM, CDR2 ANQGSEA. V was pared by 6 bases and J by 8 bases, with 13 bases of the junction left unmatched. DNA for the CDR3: TGCAGCGTGGTGACCGGGACAGGGATAGTCGGCTACACCTTC. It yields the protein CSVVTGTGIVGYTF.

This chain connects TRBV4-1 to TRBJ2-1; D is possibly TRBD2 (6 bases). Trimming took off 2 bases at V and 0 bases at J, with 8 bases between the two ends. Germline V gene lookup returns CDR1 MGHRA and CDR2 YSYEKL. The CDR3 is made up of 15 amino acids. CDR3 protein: CASSQPTSSYNEQFF. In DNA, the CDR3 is TGCGCCAGCAGCCAACCGACTAGCTCCTACAATGAGCAGTTCTTC.

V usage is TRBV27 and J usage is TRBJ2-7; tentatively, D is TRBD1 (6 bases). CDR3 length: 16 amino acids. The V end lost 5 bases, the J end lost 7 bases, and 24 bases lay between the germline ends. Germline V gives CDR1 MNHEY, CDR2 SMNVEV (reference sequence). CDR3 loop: CASSLDRDIEAREQYF. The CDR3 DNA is TGTGCCAGCAGTCTGGACCGGGACATAGAAGCGCGGGAGCAGTACTTC.